The 17 T cell receptor beta chains below all came from one sample that was sequenced in a study of beta chain bispecific antibodies for T cell cancers. Notes on the study in general: Most targeted TRBV signal came from the leukemia cell line cells, not normal T cells.

These receptors' targets are unknown. TCRdb ran MiXCR on the 5' RACE reads and lists one entry per CDR3 protein. The sample includes some 17,000 distinct CDR3 sequences, about 2.2% of them seen just once. Expansion lasted 2 to 4 days, with either anti-CD3 antibody OKT3 or CD3/CD28 beads. Sequencing was carried out using healthy donor T cells cultured with leukemia cells. These receptors were obtained from a human donor in good health. Some clones in this sample may be carry-over from other donors' samples.

This clonotype has just a few counts. The rearrangement links TRBV19 to TRBJ1-5, with D uncertain. Trimming took off 5 bases at V and 3 bases at J, with 5 bases between the two ends. Germline V gives CDR1 LNHDA, CDR2 SQIVND (reference sequence). The CDR3 totals 12 residues. The CDR3 is CASSPHNQPQHF. The CDR3 DNA follows: TGTGCCAGTAGTCCTCACAATCAGCCCCAGCATTTT. Filled out from reference TRBV19 and TRBJ1-5, the complete variable domain reads DGGITQSPKYLFRKEGQNVTLSCEQNLNHDAMYWYRQDPGQGLRLIYYSQIVNDFQKGDIAEGYSVSREKKESFPLTVTSAQKNPTAFYLCASSPHNQPQHFGDGTRLSIL.

This clonotype was found many times. The chain joins TRBV6-1 to TRBJ1-6; tentative D call: TRBD1 (6 bases). This CDR3 has 16 residues. CDR1 and CDR2 (germline): MNHNS, SASEGT. Trimming stripped 2 bases from V and 6 bases from J, with 14 bases between. CDR3 DNA sequence: TGTGCCAGCAGTGAACCCCCGGGGGGCTCTAATTCACCCCTCCACTTT. Protein product: CASSEPPGGSNSPLHF.

This clonotype has a count of ten or more. The chain recombines TRBV12-3 or TRBV12-4 with TRBJ2-5, with 7 bases that match TRBD1. CDR3 length: 14 residues. Trimming at V came to 5 bases and at J to 2 bases, leaving 5 bases not matched to a gene. This chain's CDR3 is CASSLDRVQETQYF. CDR3 sequence (DNA): TGTGCCAGCAGTCTTGACAGGGTACAAGAGACCCAGTACTTC.

This clonotype has at least ten counts. CDR3 nucleotide sequence: TGCGCCAGCAGTCCGAACCCCCTAGCGGGGGTGAGCACCGGGGAGCTGTTTTTT. Protein: CASSPNPLAGVSTGELFF. The chain has TRBV10-2 and TRBJ2-2, with TRBD2 identical over 10 bases. This CDR3 comprises 18 residues. V trimming: 5 bases; J trimming: 4 bases; junction bases outside the gene matches: 13. Germline values: CDR1 WSHSY, CDR2 SAAADI.

This clonotype was counted at least ten times. The chain carries TRBV20-1 and TRBJ2-1; 10 nucleotides align to TRBD2. Trimming removed 4 bases from V and 2 bases from J; junction bases left unmatched: 5. This CDR3 is built from 15 residues. Germline V gene sequence: CDR1 DFQATT, CDR2 SNEGSKA (reference sequence). CDR3 sequence (DNA): TGCAGTGCTATCCTAACTAGCGGGGCCTACAATGAGCAGTTCTTC. The encoded protein is CSAILTSGAYNEQFF.

Many counts were recorded for this clonotype. The chain uses TRBV7-9 and TRBJ2-1, with D possibly being TRBD1 (6 bases). The CDR3 sequence is 14 residues long. Between the trimmed V and J ends, which lost 5 bases and 8 bases, there was a span of 16 bases. Germline-derived CDR1 and CDR2 are SEHNR and FQNEAQ (reference sequence). In DNA form, the CDR3 reads TGTGCCAGCAGCAACCGGGACATAGAGGATGAGCAGTTCTTC. It specifies CASSNRDIEDEQFF.

This clonotype has a count of ten or more. V usage is TRBV30 and J usage is TRBJ2-2, with 7 bases identical to TRBD1. V dropped 3 bases and J dropped 2; count of bases not matched to a gene: 6. This CDR3 comprises 15 residues. Germline CDR1 is GTSNPN and CDR2 is SVGIG (reference sequence). CDR3 DNA: TGTGCCTGGAGATCTGGGACAGCCAACACCGGGGAGCTGTTTTTT. Its protein product is CAWRSGTANTGELFF.

This clonotype has a count of ten or more. This chain uses TRBV5-1 with TRBJ1-3; D not certain. Trimming pared 3 bases from V and 2 bases from J, leaving 15 bases between. Per the germline V gene, CDR1 is SGHRS and CDR2 is YFSETQ. CDR3 size: 16 residues. This CDR3 is CASSWGDIGAGNTIYF. CDR3 in DNA: TGCGCCAGCAGCTGGGGAGACATTGGGGCTGGAAACACCATATATTTT.

The sample holds many counts of this clonotype. The chain uses TRBV15 and TRBJ2-1; a weak D match, TRBD1 (6 bases). The CDR3 is 14 residues long. Trimming left V 8 bases short and J 4 bases short, with 15 bases between. Germline V gene sequence: CDR1 LNHNV, CDR2 YYDKDF (reference sequence). In nucleotides, the CDR3 is TGTGCCACCCAGGACAGAGGAGATTACAATGAGCAGTTCTTC. Amino acids: CATQDRGDYNEQFF.

This clonotype was counted ten times or more. The chain links TRBV7-8 to TRBJ2-5, with TRBD2 identical over 8 bases. V lost 2 bases, J lost 5 bases, and 4 bases stayed unmatched. There are 14 residues in the CDR3. Looked up from germline, CDR1 is SGHVS and CDR2 is FQNEAQ. The CDR3 region has the DNA TGTGCCAGCAGCTTAACCTCGGGGGGGGAGACCCAGTACTTC. Amino acid sequence: CASSLTSGGETQYF.

This clonotype was detected only a few times. The V and J genes are TRBV6-5 and TRBJ2-7; perhaps TRBD2 as D (5 bases). CDR1 and CDR2 from the germline V gene are MNHEY and SVGAGI. V was trimmed by 6 bases and J by 5 bases, leaving 14 bases between them. The CDR3 runs 13 residues. CDR3 nucleotides: TGTGCCAGCAGCGAGGGTTTCAGGAACGAGCAGTACTTC. This translates into CASSEGFRNEQYF.

This clonotype has more than one count but fewer than ten. The chain recombines TRBV6-1 with TRBJ1-4; weak D call: TRBD1 (5 bases). Trimming removed 4 bases from V and 8 bases from J, with 20 bases in between. Germline V CDR1 and CDR2: MNHNS, SASEGT. The CDR3 has 16 amino acids. CDR3 protein: CASSGFAGAAGEKLFF. The CDR3 nucleotides are TGTGCCAGCAGTGGATTTGCCGGGGCAGCGGGAGAAAAACTGTTTTTT.

Many counts were recorded for this clonotype. The chain couples TRBV5-1 to TRBJ1-4, with no clear D. CDR1 is SGHRS, CDR2 YFSETQ, per germline. The CDR3 is made up of 15 amino acids. Trimming removed 0 bases at V and 4 bases at J, with 10 bases between. CDR3 bases: TGCGCCAGCAGCTTGGCGGGCGCGGGTAATGAAAAACTGTTTTTT. This codes for CASSLAGAGNEKLFF.

This clonotype was observed at least ten times. This rearrangement joins TRBV10-3 to TRBJ2-7; D remains unclear. V lost 3 bases to trimming and J lost 6 bases, with 12 bases between them. CDR1 and CDR2 (germline): ENHRY, SYGVKD. This CDR3 is built from 13 residues. CDR3 loop: CAISDPPRIEQYF. The CDR3, as DNA: TGTGCCATCAGTGATCCCCCCCGGATCGAGCAGTACTTC.

This clonotype was observed at least ten times. J is TRBJ2-1 and V is TRBV27; no definite D call. The CDR3 extends over 11 amino acids. V was clipped by 0 bases and J by 13 bases, with 7 bases between them. CDR1 and CDR2 from the germline V gene are MNHEY and SMNVEV (reference sequence). The CDR3 region is CASSLSGQQFF. In DNA form, the CDR3 reads TGTGCCAGCAGTTTATCGGGCCAACAGTTCTTC.

This clonotype came up many times. The chain links TRBV18 to TRBJ2-1; D ambiguous. Per the germline V gene, CDR1 is KGHSH and CDR2 is LQKENI. CDR3 length equals 16 residues. The V and J ends lost 4 bases and 5 bases respectively, with 18 bases between them. This CDR3 is CASSLYDPRLDNEQFF. As DNA, the CDR3 is TGTGCCAGCTCACTGTACGACCCCAGACTTGACAATGAGCAGTTCTTC.

This clonotype was counted many times. The rearrangement links TRBV20-1 to TRBJ2-7, with TRBD1 identical over 9 bases. V was clipped by 3 bases and J by 4 bases; unmatched bases: 10. Germline V gene sequence: CDR1 DFQATT, CDR2 SNEGSKA (reference sequence). There are 15 residues in the CDR3. CDR3 sequence: CSASIPGQGLYEQYF. CDR3 nucleotide sequence: TGCAGTGCTAGCATACCGGGACAGGGTTTATACGAGCAGTACTTC.